This TCR beta chain was profiled in a study of cytomegalovirus exposure and HLA in healthy donors. Study at large: A subsequent analysis stated that the approximately 120 validation repertoires were run on the same platform as the 600 to 750 first-cohort repertoires.

Findings and caveats of the study: Reported performance of the classifier showed diagnosis of cytomegalovirus status with high specificity and sensitivity.

J was trimmed by 1 base and V by 5 bases; bases with no gene match: 7. The CDR3 consists of 17 residues. Per the germline V gene, CDR1 is SGHTA and CDR2 is FQGTGA. The protocol was immunoSEQ multiplex PCR, while the TCRdb copy is restricted to in-frame clones and leaves out a portion. The sample lists tens of thousands of clones, approximately 96% occurring once. As for this clone: The target antigen is unknown.

This TCR came from a young man in good health and CMV-seropositive. The chain joins TRBV7-3 to TRBJ2-6; 8 nucleotides line up with TRBD1. Material: PBMCs. CDR3 coding DNA: TGTGCCAGCAGCCTAGCAGGGGGCCTTTCTGGGGCCAACGTCCTGACTTTC. Residues: CASSLAGGLSGANVLTF. Variable domain in full (rest from reference TRBV7-3 and TRBJ2-6): GAGVSQTPSNKVTEKGKYVELRCDPISGHTALYWYRQSLGQGPEFLIYFQGTGAADDSGLPNDRFFAVRPEGSVSTLKIQRTERGDSAVYLCASSLAGGLSGANVLTFGAGSRLTVL.